This T cell receptor beta chain is drawn from a study of control samples from healthy donors and cancer patients. Method: immunoSEQ multiplex PCR; TCRdb's copy keeps in-frame clones and lacks some. Found here are 150,000 to 200,000 clones, approximately 91% of them singletons; the top ten hold approximately 2%. The germline V gene encodes CDR1 MNHEY and CDR2 SMNVEV (reference sequence). The CDR3 totals 14 residues. V shed 5 bases and J shed 6 bases, with 11 bases lying between them. The TCR sequence derives from a woman between 40 and 50 years old in good health. The sample consisted of blood. The chain is built from TRBV27 and TRBJ1-6; a possible D gene is TRBD1 (6 bases). The chain's CDR3 is CASSLTGSNSPLHF. As DNA, the CDR3 is TGTGCCAGCAGTCTGACAGGTTCTAATTCACCCCTCCACTTT.